This T cell receptor (beta chain) was sequenced during a study of high-grade serous ovarian cancer treatment subgroups. The wider study: On average, approximately 14,000 reads and 7,000 to 8,500 unique TCR beta rearrangements were obtained per sample. Study-level findings and limits: Repertoire similarity ranged about 0.11 to 0.8 between tumors of one patient. Clonal relatedness tracked neoantigen level, and by trend copy number and mutation load. Repertoire analysis covered CDR3 alone, not CDR1 or CDR2.

The CDR3 sequence is 16 residues long. Germline trimming cut 6 bases from V and 2 bases from J; bases unmatched to any gene: 15. Looked up from germline, CDR1 is SQVTM and CDR2 is ANQGSEA. Tumor tissue was taken before any definitive surgery or chemotherapy was given. This clone was detected only a few times. Its antigen is undetermined. The assay was immunoSEQ multiplex PCR, and TCRdb's table has in-frame clones only and misses some. The table lists over 9,000 clones, around 83% of them singletons. Input material: tumor tissue. The rearrangement links TRBV29-1 to TRBJ2-7; TRBD2 agrees at 8 bases. The receptor was derived from a human donor with high-grade serous ovarian cancer. The CDR3 is CSVGILAGGLTYEQYF. In nucleotides, the CDR3 is TGCAGCGTGGGAATTTTGGCGGGAGGTCTAACCTACGAGCAGTACTTC.